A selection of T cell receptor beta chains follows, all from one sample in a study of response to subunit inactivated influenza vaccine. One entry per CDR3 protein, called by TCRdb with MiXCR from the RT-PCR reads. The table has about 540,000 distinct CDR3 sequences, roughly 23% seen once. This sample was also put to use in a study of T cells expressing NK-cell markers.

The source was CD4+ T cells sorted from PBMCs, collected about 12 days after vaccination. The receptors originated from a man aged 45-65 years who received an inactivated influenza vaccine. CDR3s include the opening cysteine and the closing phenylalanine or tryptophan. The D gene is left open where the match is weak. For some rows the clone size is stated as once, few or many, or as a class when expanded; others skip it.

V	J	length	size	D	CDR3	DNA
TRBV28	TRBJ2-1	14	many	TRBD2	CASAGRTTYNEQFF	TGTGCCAGCGCCGGGAGGACAACATACAATGAGCAGTTCTTC
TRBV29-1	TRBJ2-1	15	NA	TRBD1	CSVAQRQGTYNEQFF	TGCAGCGTTGCGCAGAGACAGGGGACCTACAATGAGCAGTTCTTC
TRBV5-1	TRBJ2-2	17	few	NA	CASSLVATLTNTGELFF	TGCGCCAGCAGCTTGGTCGCGACACTTACGAACACCGGGGAGCTGTTTTTT
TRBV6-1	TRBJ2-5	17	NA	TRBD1	CASRKGQGYSPKETQYF	TGTGCCAGCAGAAAGGGACAGGGGTACTCCCCTAAAGAGACCCAGTACTTC
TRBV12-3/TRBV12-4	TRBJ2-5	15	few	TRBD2	CASRLSSGVQETQYF	TGTGCCAGCAGACTCAGTAGCGGGGTACAAGAGACCCAGTACTTC
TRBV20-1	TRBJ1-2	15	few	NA	CSARDIEDRNYGYTF	TGCAGTGCTAGAGATATTGAAGACAGAAACTATGGCTACACCTTC
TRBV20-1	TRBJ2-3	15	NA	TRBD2	CSALTSGGAADTQYF	TGCAGTGCTCTCACTAGCGGGGGGGCAGCAGATACGCAGTATTTT
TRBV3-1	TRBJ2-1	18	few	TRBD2	CASSQEGGGSGRLNEQFF	TGTGCCAGCAGCCAAGAGGGGGGCGGGAGCGGGAGGTTGAATGAGCAGTTCTTC
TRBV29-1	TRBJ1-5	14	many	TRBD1	CSVAGDSGNQPQHF	TGCAGCGTTGCAGGGGACAGTGGCAATCAGCCCCAGCATTTT
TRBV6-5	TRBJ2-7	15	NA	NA	CASSYGRVPLYEQYF	TGTGCCAGCAGTTATGGCAGGGTGCCCCTCTACGAGCAGTACTTC
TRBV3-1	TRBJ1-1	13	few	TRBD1	CASSQVQGAKAFF	TGTGCCAGCAGCCAAGTTCAGGGGGCTAAAGCTTTCTTT
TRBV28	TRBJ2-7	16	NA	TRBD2	CASSALTSGSSYEQYF	TGTGCCAGCAGTGCTCTGACTAGCGGGAGTTCCTACGAGCAGTACTTC
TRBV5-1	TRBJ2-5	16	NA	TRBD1	CASSLGQGARQETQYF	TGCGCCAGCAGCTTGGGACAGGGGGCAAGGCAAGAGACCCAGTACTTC
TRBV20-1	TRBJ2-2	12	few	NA	CSARPSTGELFF	TGCAGTGCTAGGCCGAGCACCGGGGAGCTGTTTTTT
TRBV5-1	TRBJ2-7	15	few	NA	CASSSDPGVHYEQYF	TGCGCCAGCAGTTCGGACCCCGGGGTTCACTACGAGCAGTACTTC
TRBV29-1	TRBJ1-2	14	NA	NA	CSVELQGTALGYTF	TGCAGCGTTGAACTTCAAGGTACAGCGCTTGGCTACACCTTC
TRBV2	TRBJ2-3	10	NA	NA	CASSEDTQYF	TGTGCCAGCAGTGAAGATACGCAGTATTTT
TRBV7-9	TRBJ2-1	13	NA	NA	CASSSSLYNEQFF	TGTGCCAGCAGCTCGTCCCTTTACAATGAGCAGTTCTTC
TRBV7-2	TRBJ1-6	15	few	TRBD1	CASSTPGQGLMSLHF	TGTGCCAGCAGCACTCCGGGACAGGGCCTTATGTCCCTCCACTTT
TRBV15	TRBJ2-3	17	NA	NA	CATSSLKRARGADTQYF	TGTGCCACCAGCAGCTTAAAGCGGGCTAGAGGTGCAGATACGCAGTATTTT
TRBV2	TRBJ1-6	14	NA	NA	CASRGDGSNSPLHF	TGTGCCAGCAGGGGGGACGGCTCTAATTCACCCCTCCACTTT
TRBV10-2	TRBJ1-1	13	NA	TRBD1	CASSGQGASRAFF	TGCGCCAGTTCTGGACAGGGGGCATCGCGAGCTTTCTTT
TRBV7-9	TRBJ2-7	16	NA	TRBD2	CASSPTGLAGIDEQYF	TGTGCCAGCAGTCCCACGGGACTAGCGGGGATCGACGAGCAGTACTTC
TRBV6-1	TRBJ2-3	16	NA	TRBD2	CASSGLAGLSTDTQYF	TGTGCCAGCAGCGGACTAGCGGGTCTTAGCACAGATACGCAGTATTTT
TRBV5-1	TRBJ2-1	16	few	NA	CASSLLQASSYNEQFF	TGCGCCAGCAGCTTGTTGCAGGCGAGCTCCTACAATGAGCAGTTCTTC
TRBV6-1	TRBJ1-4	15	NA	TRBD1	CASSRGQGANEKLFF	TGTGCCAGCAGCCGTGGACAGGGCGCAAATGAAAAACTGTTTTTT
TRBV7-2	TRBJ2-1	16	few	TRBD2	CASSPQIAGGFNEQFF	TGTGCCAGCAGCCCACAAATAGCGGGGGGGTTCAATGAGCAGTTCTTC
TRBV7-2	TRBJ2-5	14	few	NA	CASSLVMTEETQYF	TGTGCCAGCAGCTTAGTTATGACAGAAGAGACCCAGTACTTC
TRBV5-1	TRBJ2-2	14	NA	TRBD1	CASRTTGEAGELFF	TGCGCCAGCAGAACGACAGGGGAGGCCGGGGAGCTGTTTTTT
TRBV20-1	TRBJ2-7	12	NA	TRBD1	CSETGSPYEQYF	TGCAGCGAGACAGGGTCCCCCTACGAGCAGTACTTC
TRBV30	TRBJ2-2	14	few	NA	CAWGRIQGVGELFF	TGTGCCTGGGGACGTATCCAAGGGGTCGGGGAGCTGTTTTTT
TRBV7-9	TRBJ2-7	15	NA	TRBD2	CASSPPGGGRDEQYF	TGTGCCAGCAGCCCCCCCGGGGGGGGTAGGGACGAGCAGTACTTC
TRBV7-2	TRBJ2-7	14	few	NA	CASSSYGGQNEQYF	TGTGCCAGCAGCTCATACGGGGGGCAGAACGAGCAGTACTTC
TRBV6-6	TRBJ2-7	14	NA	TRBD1	CASRSGQGAYEQYF	TGTGCCAGCAGGAGCGGACAGGGGGCATACGAGCAGTACTTC
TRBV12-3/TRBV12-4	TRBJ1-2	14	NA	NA	CASSLGRQGVGYTF	TGTGCCAGCAGTTTGGGGCGACAAGGAGTTGGCTACACCTTC
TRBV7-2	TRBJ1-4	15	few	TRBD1	CASSPGQASNEKLFF	TGTGCCAGCAGCCCAGGACAGGCGTCTAATGAAAAACTGTTTTTT
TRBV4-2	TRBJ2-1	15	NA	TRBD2	CASSLGTSEVNEQFF	TGTGCCAGCAGCCTAGGGACTAGCGAGGTCAATGAGCAGTTCTTC
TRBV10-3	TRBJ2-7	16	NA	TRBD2	CAISETPLAGVDEQYF	TGTGCCATCAGTGAAACCCCTCTAGCGGGGGTGGACGAGCAGTACTTC
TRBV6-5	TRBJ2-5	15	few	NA	CASSHTAAPGGTQYF	TGTGCCAGCAGTCACACAGCGGCCCCCGGCGGGACCCAGTACTTC
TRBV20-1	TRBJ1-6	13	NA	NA	CSGAETYNSPLHF	TGCAGTGGGGCGGAGACCTATAATTCACCCCTCCACTTT
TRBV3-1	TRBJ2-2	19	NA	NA	CASSQVFSGSARLTGELFF	TGTGCCAGCAGCCAAGTATTCAGTGGCTCGGCGAGACTCACCGGGGAGCTGTTTTTT
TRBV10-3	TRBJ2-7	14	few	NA	CAISETLASYEQYF	TGTGCCATCAGTGAGACCCTAGCCTCCTACGAGCAGTACTTC
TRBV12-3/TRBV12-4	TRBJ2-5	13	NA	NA	CASTSTEQETQYF	TGTGCCAGCACCTCGACAGAGCAAGAGACCCAGTACTTC
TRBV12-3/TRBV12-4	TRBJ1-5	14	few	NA	CASSLDTSNQPQHF	TGTGCCAGCAGTTTAGATACAAGCAATCAGCCCCAGCATTTT
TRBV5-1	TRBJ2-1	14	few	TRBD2	CASRRLAGNNEQFF	TGCGCCAGCAGGAGACTAGCGGGAAACAATGAGCAGTTCTTC
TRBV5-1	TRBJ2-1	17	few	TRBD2	CASSIGTGTSGYNEQFF	TGCGCCAGCAGCATAGGTACCGGGACTAGCGGCTACAATGAGCAGTTCTTC
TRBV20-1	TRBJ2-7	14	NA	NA	CSARGARSSDEQYF	TGCAGTGCTAGAGGGGCCCGGAGCTCGGATGAGCAGTACTTC
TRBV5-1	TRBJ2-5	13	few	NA	CASSPEGRLAQYF	TGCGCCAGCAGCCCTGAAGGGCGATTGGCCCAGTACTTC
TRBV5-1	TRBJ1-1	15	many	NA	CASSDTGFRFAEAFF	TGCGCCAGCAGCGACACAGGGTTTCGGTTCGCTGAAGCTTTCTTT
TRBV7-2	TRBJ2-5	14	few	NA	CASSSFGGKETQYF	TGTGCCAGCAGTTCCTTTGGGGGGAAAGAGACCCAGTACTTC
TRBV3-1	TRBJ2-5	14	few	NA	CASSQGSIQETQYF	TGTGCCAGCAGCCAAGGCTCTATACAAGAGACCCAGTACTTC
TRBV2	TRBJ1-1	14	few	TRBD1	CANFDRVANTEAFF	TGTGCCAACTTCGACAGGGTAGCCAACACTGAAGCTTTCTTT
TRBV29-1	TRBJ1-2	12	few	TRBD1	CSADRGGYGYTF	TGCAGCGCTGACAGGGGGGGCTATGGCTACACCTTC
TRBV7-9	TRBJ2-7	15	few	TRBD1	CASSSAGQVPYEQYF	TGTGCCAGCAGCTCCGCGGGACAGGTGCCCTACGAGCAGTACTTC